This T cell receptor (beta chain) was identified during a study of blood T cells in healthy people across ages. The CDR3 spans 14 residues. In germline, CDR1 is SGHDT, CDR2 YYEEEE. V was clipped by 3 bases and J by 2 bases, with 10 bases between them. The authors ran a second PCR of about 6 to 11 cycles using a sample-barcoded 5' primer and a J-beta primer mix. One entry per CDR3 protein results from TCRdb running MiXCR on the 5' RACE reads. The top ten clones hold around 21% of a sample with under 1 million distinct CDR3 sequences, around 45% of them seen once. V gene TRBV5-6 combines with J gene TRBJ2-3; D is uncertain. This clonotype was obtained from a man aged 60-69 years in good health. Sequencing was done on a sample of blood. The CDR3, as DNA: TGTGCCAGCAGCTCCGGACGGATCACAGATACGCAGTATTTT. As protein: CASSSGRITDTQYF.